This T cell receptor beta chain was recorded in a study of CD8+ T cells in alopecia areata. The germline V gene encodes CDR1 GKSSPN and CDR2 SITVG. The CDR3 length is 13 residues. This clone came up a few times. Its specificity is unknown. Here the gene names and germline are mouse. The CDR3 extends 4 residues past the end of the read, so its final part is completed from the germline J gene. Notes on the study in general: The study found higher clonality in lesional than normal scalp, especially in alopecia totalis/universalis. Besides other cells, scalp samples also yield sequences of resident alphabeta T cells from normal skin. The study found TCR sharing across patients less clear than in mice, possibly for HLA reasons.

As the sequencing template, cDNA was produced by extracting RNA and reverse transcribing it. Sequencing was performed with immunoSEQ multiplex PCR; in TCRdb, only in-frame clones are kept and a portion is missing. Recorded here are about 6,000 clones, with no singletons, and the ten leading clones hold about 31%. Cells that came from pooled cutaneous lymph nodes were sorted using CD4, CD8alpha, NKG2D, NKG2ACE and other markers. The origin of this receptor is a C3H/HeJ mouse with alopecia areata. As its MHC haplotype, the strain has H2-k. The sequencing sample was made of CD8+ T cells sorted from a lymph node. The V and J genes are TRBV31 and TRBJ2-5, with D maybe TRBD2 (6 bases). Partial CDR3 DNA: TGTGCCTGGAGTCTAATGGGGGACGAC. Protein sequence: CAWSLMGDD. The whole CDR3 reads CAWSLMGDDTQYF.